Listed below are T cell receptor beta chains from one sample, sequenced in a study of blood T cells in healthy people across ages. TCRdb re-called the 5' RACE reads through MiXCR, storing one row per CDR3 protein. The repertoire includes roughly 1.5 million distinct CDR3 sequences, about 42% of them detected once, and about 4% sits in the top ten. The material sequenced was blood. The receptors here all came from a woman aged 18-35 years in good health. CDR3s include the opening cysteine and the closing phenylalanine or tryptophan. The D gene is left open where the match is weak. Some rows mark clone size as missing; the rest say once, few, many or name a class of expanded clone.

j_gene,d_gene,v_gene,abundance,CDR3aa,CDR3nt
TRBJ2-3,-,TRBV14,-,CASSLRMSDTQYF,TGTGCCAGCAGCCTGAGAATGTCAGATACGCAGTATTTT
TRBJ2-7,-,TRBV27,-,CASSIEGRYSYNEQYF,TGTGCCAGCAGTATCGAGGGACGATACTCCTACAATGAGCAGTACTTC
TRBJ1-4,-,TRBV3-1,-,CASSQDLGQYNEKLFF,TGTGCCAGCAGCCAAGATCTTGGGCAGTATAATGAAAAACTGTTTTTT
TRBJ2-4,-,TRBV7-9,-,CAGSLPGTAKNIQYF,TGTGCCGGCAGCTTACCAGGGACAGCCAAAAACATTCAGTACTTC
TRBJ2-7,TRBD1,TRBV4-1,-,CASFPRTGGSYNEQYF,TGCGCCAGCTTTCCAAGGACAGGGGGTTCCTACAATGAGCAGTACTTC
TRBJ1-2,-,TRBV20-1,few,CSARAKDHYGYTF,TGCAGTGCTAGAGCGAAGGACCACTATGGCTACACCTTC
TRBJ2-1,-,TRBV14,-,CASSQDGISSYNEQFF,TGTGCCAGCAGCCAAGACGGTATATCCTCCTACAATGAGCAGTTCTTC
TRBJ1-2,-,TRBV28,few,CASSFLTTVTVNYGYTF,TGTGCCAGCAGTTTCCTCACCACTGTTACGGTTAACTATGGCTACACCTTC
TRBJ2-7,-,TRBV5-6,-,CASSMTRRYEQYF,TGTGCCAGCAGCATGACAAGGAGATACGAGCAGTACTTC
TRBJ1-2,-,TRBV10-3,few,CAISGGLATANYGYTF,TGTGCCATCAGTGGGGGGCTGGCGACAGCTAACTATGGCTACACCTTC
TRBJ2-1,-,TRBV7-9,-,CASSGTSGSPYNEQFF,TGTGCCAGCAGCGGAACCAGCGGGTCACCCTACAATGAGCAGTTCTTC
TRBJ2-6,-,TRBV6-5,-,CASKTSPGANVLTF,TGTGCCAGCAAGACAAGCCCTGGGGCCAACGTCCTGACTTTC
TRBJ2-3,TRBD2,TRBV12-3/TRBV12-4,few,CASSFLQPGLSTDTQYF,TGTGCCAGCAGTTTTCTCCAGCCGGGACTAAGCACAGATACGCAGTATTTT
TRBJ2-1,-,TRBV6-1,few,CASSERGGWRSRYNEQFF,TGTGCCAGCAGTGAAAGGGGTGGCTGGAGGTCCCGCTACAATGAGCAGTTCTTC
TRBJ2-7,-,TRBV27,many,CASSLEAQKHNEQYF,TGTGCCAGCAGTTTAGAGGCGCAAAAGCACAACGAGCAGTACTTC
TRBJ1-1,-,TRBV7-9,-,CASSLHRPGAEAFF,TGTGCCAGCAGCTTACATCGCCCAGGCGCTGAAGCTTTCTTT
TRBJ1-1,-,TRBV29-1,-,CSAPAPGVNTEAFF,TGCAGCGCCCCCGCCCCAGGGGTGAACACTGAAGCTTTCTTT
TRBJ1-2,-,TRBV27,-,CASSSSGYGYTF,TGTGCCAGCAGTTCGTCAGGGTATGGCTACACCTTC
TRBJ2-5,TRBD2,TRBV20-1,few,CSASRSSGRGETQYF,TGCAGTGCTAGTAGGTCTAGCGGGAGGGGAGAGACCCAGTACTTC
TRBJ1-5,-,TRBV12-3/TRBV12-4,-,CASRSTGRWTQHF,TGTGCCAGCCGCAGCACAGGGCGTTGGACCCAGCATTTT
TRBJ1-2,TRBD1,TRBV28,-,CASTLGDRNYGYTF,TGTGCCAGCACCCTCGGGGACAGGAACTATGGCTACACCTTC
TRBJ2-7,-,TRBV14,few,CARKTKGGQVSYEQYF,TGTGCCAGAAAAACCAAGGGGGGGCAGGTGTCCTACGAGCAGTACTTC
TRBJ2-7,TRBD2,TRBV6-2/TRBV6-3,-,CASSYLAGFNEQYF,TGTGCCAGCAGTTATCTAGCGGGCTTCAATGAGCAGTACTTC
TRBJ2-1,-,TRBV20-1,-,CSACAPGKFAEYYNEQFF,TGCAGTGCTTGTGCTCCTGGGAAGTTCGCGGAATACTACAATGAGCAGTTCTTC
TRBJ1-1,-,TRBV7-9,-,CASSGPTPSNTEAFF,TGTGCCAGCAGCGGCCCGACCCCCTCCAACACTGAAGCTTTCTTT
TRBJ2-7,-,TRBV28,-,CASSLLKQVYEQYF,TGTGCCAGCAGTTTACTAAAACAGGTTTACGAGCAGTACTTC
TRBJ1-5,-,TRBV24-1,few,CAIGGAGNQPQHF,TGTGCCATCGGGGGGGCAGGCAATCAGCCCCAGCATTTT
TRBJ1-5,-,TRBV2,-,CASSTRDPVTWQPQHF,TGTGCCAGCAGTACACGGGACCCCGTTACATGGCAGCCCCAGCATTTT
TRBJ1-2,TRBD1,TRBV10-3,-,CAIRGQVEGGYTF,TGTGCCATCAGGGGACAGGTCGAGGGTGGCTACACCTTC
TRBJ2-7,TRBD2,TRBV20-1,-,CSAPASGRASYEQYF,TGCAGTGCTCCGGCTAGCGGGAGGGCCTCCTACGAGCAGTACTTC
TRBJ2-1,-,TRBV5-5,-,CASSLVQANEQFF,TGTGCCAGCAGCTTGGTACAGGCCAATGAGCAGTTCTTC
TRBJ2-5,TRBD2,TRBV27,-,CASSMSPIAGGAKETQYF,TGTGCCAGCAGTATGTCCCCTATAGCGGGAGGGGCCAAGGAGACCCAGTACTTC
TRBJ2-1,TRBD1,TRBV20-1,few,CSARGTGGASSYNEQFF,TGCAGTGCTAGAGGGACAGGGGGCGCAAGCTCCTACAATGAGCAGTTCTTC
TRBJ2-1,-,TRBV29-1,-,CSVDGGYNEQFF,TGCAGCGTTGATGGGGGTTACAATGAGCAGTTCTTC
TRBJ1-2,TRBD1,TRBV6-1,-,CASGSAGGWGLYGYTF,TGTGCCAGCGGGTCGGCAGGGGGCTGGGGTCTATATGGCTACACCTTC
TRBJ2-1,-,TRBV3-1,few,CASSQDLGQLYNEQFF,TGTGCCAGCAGCCAAGATTTAGGACAGTTATACAATGAGCAGTTCTTC
TRBJ2-5,TRBD1,TRBV27,-,CASSSPGTGEETQYF,TGTGCCAGCAGTTCCCCCGGGACAGGGGAAGAGACCCAGTACTTC
TRBJ2-5,-,TRBV5-5,-,CASTYFNLRETQYF,TGTGCCAGCACCTACTTTAACTTACGAGAGACCCAGTACTTC
TRBJ2-1,TRBD1,TRBV15,-,CATSREKTGGFHNEQFF,TGTGCCACCAGCAGAGAAAAAACAGGGGGATTCCACAATGAGCAGTTCTTC
TRBJ2-1,-,TRBV24-1,few,CATGQGLANNEQFF,TGTGCCACGGGTCAGGGGCTAGCGAACAATGAGCAGTTCTTC
TRBJ2-3,TRBD1,TRBV7-2,few,CASRTGQGRTDTQYF,TGTGCCAGCAGAACGGGACAGGGAAGGACAGATACGCAGTATTTT
TRBJ2-5,TRBD1,TRBV11-2,-,CASSLDRVSNEQYF,TGTGCCAGCAGCCTAGACAGGGTTTCCAATGAGCAGTACTTC
TRBJ1-1,-,TRBV21-1,-,CATPGRWQAFF,TGTGCCACCCCGGGACGCTGGCAAGCTTTCTTT
TRBJ1-1,-,TRBV9,few,CASSPTGGHTEAFF,TGTGCCAGCAGCCCCACCGGGGGGCACACTGAAGCTTTCTTT
TRBJ2-3,-,TRBV6-5,-,CASSSWTASTDTQYF,TGTGCCAGCAGTTCATGGACTGCTAGCACAGATACGCAGTATTTT
TRBJ2-7,TRBD1,TRBV20-1,-,CSAGSGGYYEQYF,TGCAGTGCTGGATCAGGGGGTTACTACGAGCAGTACTTC
TRBJ1-4,TRBD1,TRBV2,-,CASYPLRGRREKLFF,TGTGCCAGTTATCCCCTCAGGGGGCGCCGAGAAAAACTGTTTTTT